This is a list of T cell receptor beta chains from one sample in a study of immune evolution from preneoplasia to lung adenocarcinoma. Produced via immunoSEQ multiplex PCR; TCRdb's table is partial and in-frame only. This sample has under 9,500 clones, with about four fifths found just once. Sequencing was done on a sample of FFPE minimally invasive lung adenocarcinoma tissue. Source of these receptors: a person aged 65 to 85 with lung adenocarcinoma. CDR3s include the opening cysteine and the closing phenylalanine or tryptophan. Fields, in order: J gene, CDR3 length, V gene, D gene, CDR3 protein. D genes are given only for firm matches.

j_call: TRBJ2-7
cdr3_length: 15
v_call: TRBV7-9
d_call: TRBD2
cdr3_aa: CASSLGGGTLYEQYF

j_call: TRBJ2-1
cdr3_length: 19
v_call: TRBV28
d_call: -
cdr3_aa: CASTPGGTGLAGGVHEQFF

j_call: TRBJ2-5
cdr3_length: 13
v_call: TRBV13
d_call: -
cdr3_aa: CASSLDRQETQYF

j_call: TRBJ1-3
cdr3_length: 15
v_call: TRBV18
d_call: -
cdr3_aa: CASSPFTGSGNTIYF

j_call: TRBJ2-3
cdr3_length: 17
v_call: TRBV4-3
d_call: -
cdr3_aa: CASSQVATEPAIDTQYF

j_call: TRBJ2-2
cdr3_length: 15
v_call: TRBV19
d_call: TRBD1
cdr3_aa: CASMLGQANTGELFF

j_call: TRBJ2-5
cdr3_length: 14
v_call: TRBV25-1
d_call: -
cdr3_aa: CASRRGAVGETQYF

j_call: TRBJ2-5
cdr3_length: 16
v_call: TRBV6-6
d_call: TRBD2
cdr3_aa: CASSSLAGGTVETQYF

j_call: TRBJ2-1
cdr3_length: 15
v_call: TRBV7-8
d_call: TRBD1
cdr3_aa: CASSRGTGGRNEQFF

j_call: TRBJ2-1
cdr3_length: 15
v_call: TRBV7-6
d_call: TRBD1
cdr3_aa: CASSTGGLVNNEQFF

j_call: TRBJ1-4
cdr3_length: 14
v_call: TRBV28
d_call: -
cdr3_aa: CASSEGGFREKLFF

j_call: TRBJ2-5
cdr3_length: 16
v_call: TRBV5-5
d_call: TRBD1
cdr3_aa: CASSSPGQGIRETQYF

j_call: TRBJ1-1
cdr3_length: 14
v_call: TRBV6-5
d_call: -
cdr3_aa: CASSYGTGNTEAFF